The source of this T cell receptor beta chain is a study of regulatory T cells. A remark on this clone: The antigen is not known.

Patients aged 2 to 39 years had fewer naive and more memory CD4+ and CD8+ T cells. Trimming removed 3 bases from V and 5 bases from J; junction bases left unmatched: 12. Germline V lookup: CDR1 MDHEN, CDR2 SYDVKM. The CDR3 contains 16 residues. The PCR used 52 TRBV and 13 TRBJ primers. TCRdb's copy holds only in-frame clones and misses some; the assay was immunoSEQ multiplex PCR. This sample has about 3,900 clones, with approximately 92% found just once. Points from the study as a whole: Patient Treg samples had roughly tenfold fewer unique productive TRB reads than controls. CD3G-deficient patients' regulatory T cells showed reduced Shannon diversity versus autologous conventional CD4+ and control regulatory cells.

Sample: CD4+ Tregs sorted from blood. V gene TRBV28 combines with J gene TRBJ2-7; 8 positions match TRBD2. This receptor was obtained from a child aged 2 to 10 with CD3G deficiency. The CDR3 DNA sequence: TGTGCCAGCAGTTTTAGCGGGACCCTCGGGAGGAACGAGCAGTACTTC. Translated, it gives CASSFSGTLGRNEQYF.